One sample yielded the 3 T cell receptor beta chains listed below, sequenced in a study of tumor-infiltrating lymphocytes in oesophageal squamous cell carcinoma. TCRdb analysed the PCR reads with MiXCR anew, one entry per CDR3 protein. This sample has 15,000 to 20,000 distinct CDR3 sequences, with 44% found just once. The specimen was blood. The source is a female donor with esophageal squamous cell carcinoma.

This clonotype appeared many times. The V call is TRBV27, the J call TRBJ2-3; 11 bases agree with TRBD1. Unmatched junction bases numbered 11, after V lost 5 bases and J lost 7 bases. Germline CDR1 is MNHEY and CDR2 is SMNVEV (reference sequence). CDR3 length: 16 residues. DNA of the CDR3: TGTGCCAGCAGTATAACCGGGACAGGGGGTTTGAATACGCAGTATTTT. Translation gives CASSITGTGGLNTQYF.

This rearrangement joins TRBV7-6 to TRBJ2-4; D may be TRBD1 or TRBD2 (6 bases each). The CDR3 has 16 amino acids. In germline, CDR1 is SGHVS, CDR2 FNYEAQ. The V end lost 6 bases, the J end lost 0 bases, and 15 bases lay between the germline ends. CDR3 region: CASSLQGLKAKNIQYF. The CDR3 DNA reads as TGTGCCAGCAGTCTACAGGGACTGAAAGCCAAAAACATTCAGTACTTC.

Remarks on this clonotype: The CDR3 does not end in the conserved phenylalanine or tryptophan, so this is likely a read error. The DNA is omitted, as the CDR3 cannot be located on it reliably, and the CDR3 follows TCRdb's listing. V is TRBV7-3 and J is TRBJ2-4; the table gives TRBD2 as D, unverified against the DNA. Germline loops: CDR1 SGHTA, CDR2 FQGTGA. The CDR3 is 15 residues long, ends included. The CDR3 spells CASSLRTSCTMSSTL.